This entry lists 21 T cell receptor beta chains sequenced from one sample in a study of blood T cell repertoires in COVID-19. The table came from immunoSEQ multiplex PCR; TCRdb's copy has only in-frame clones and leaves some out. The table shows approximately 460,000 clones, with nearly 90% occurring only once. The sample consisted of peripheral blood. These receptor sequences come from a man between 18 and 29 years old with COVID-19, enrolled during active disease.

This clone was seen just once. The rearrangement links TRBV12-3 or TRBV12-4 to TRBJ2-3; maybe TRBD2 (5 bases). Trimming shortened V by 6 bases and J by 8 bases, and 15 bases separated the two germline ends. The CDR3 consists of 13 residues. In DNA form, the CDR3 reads TGTGCCAGCAGCCTCATGTCCGGAGGTACGCAGTATTTT. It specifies CASSLMSGGTQYF.

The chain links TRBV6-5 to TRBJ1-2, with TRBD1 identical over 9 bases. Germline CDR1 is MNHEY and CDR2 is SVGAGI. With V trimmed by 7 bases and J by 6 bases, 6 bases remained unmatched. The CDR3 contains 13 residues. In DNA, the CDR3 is TGTGCCAGCAAGCGACAGGGGGTTGATGGCTACACCTTC. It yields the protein CASKRQGVDGYTF.

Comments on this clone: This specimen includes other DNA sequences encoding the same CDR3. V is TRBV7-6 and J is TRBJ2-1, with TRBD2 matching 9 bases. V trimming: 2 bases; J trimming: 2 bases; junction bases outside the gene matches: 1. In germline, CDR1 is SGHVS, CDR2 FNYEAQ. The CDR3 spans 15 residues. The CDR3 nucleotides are TGTGCCAGCAGCTTACTAGCGGGGACCTACAATGAGCAGTTCTTC. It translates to CASSLLAGTYNEQFF.

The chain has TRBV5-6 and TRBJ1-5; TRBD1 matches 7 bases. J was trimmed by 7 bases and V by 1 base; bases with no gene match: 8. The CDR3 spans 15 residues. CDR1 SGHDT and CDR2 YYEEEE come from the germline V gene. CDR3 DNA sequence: TGTGCCAGCAGCTTGTATGGACAGGTAGGACAGCCCCAGCATTTT. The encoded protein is CASSLYGQVGQPQHF.

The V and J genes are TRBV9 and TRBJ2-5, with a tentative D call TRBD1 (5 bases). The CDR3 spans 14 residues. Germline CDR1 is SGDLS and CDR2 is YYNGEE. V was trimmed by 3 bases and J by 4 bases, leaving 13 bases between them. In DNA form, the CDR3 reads TGTGCCAGCAGCGCAACAGGTACGGGAGAGACCCAGTACTTC. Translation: CASSATGTGETQYF. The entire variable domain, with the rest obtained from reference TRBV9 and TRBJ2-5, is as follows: DSGVTQTPKHLITATGQRVTLRCSPRSGDLSVYWYQQSLDQGLQFLIQYYNGEERAKGNILERFSAQQFPDLHSELNLSSLELGDSALYFCASSATGTGETQYFGPGTRLLVL.

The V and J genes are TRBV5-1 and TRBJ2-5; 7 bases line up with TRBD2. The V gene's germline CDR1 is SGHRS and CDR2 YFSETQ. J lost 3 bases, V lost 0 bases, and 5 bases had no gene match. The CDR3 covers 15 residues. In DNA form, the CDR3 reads TGCGCCAGCAGCTTGGTATCGGGAGGAGAAGAGACCCAGTACTTC. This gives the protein CASSLVSGGEETQYF.

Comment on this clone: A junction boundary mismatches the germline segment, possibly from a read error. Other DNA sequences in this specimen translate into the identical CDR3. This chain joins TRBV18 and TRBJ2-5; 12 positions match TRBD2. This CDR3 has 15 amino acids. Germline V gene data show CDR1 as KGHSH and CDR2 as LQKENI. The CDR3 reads CASSPLAGGEETQYF. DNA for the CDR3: TGTGCCAGCTCCCCACTAGCGGGGGGTGAAGAGACCCAGTACTTC.

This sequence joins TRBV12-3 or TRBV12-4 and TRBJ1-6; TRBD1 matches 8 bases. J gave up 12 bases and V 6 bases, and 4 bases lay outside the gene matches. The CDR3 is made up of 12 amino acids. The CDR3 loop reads CASRNGTGPLHF. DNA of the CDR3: TGTGCCAGCAGAAATGGGACAGGACCCCTCCACTTT.

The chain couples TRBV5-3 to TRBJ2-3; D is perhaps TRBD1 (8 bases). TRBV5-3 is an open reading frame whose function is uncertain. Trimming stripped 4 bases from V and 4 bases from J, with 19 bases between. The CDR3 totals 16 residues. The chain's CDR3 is CARSPSGGTGPDTQYF. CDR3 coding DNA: TGTGCCAGAAGCCCTTCCGGGGGGACAGGTCCAGATACGCAGTATTTT.

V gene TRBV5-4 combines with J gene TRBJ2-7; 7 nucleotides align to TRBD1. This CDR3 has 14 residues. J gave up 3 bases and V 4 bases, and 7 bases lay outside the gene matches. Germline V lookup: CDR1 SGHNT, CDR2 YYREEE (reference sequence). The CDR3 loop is CASSPETGNYEQYF. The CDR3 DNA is TGTGCCAGCAGCCCGGAGACAGGGAACTACGAGCAGTACTTC.

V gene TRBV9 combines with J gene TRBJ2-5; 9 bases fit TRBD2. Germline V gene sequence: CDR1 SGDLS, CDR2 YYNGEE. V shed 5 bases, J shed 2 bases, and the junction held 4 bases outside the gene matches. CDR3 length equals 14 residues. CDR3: CASSSGGVQETQYF. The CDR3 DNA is TGTGCCAGCAGTAGCGGGGGCGTTCAAGAGACCCAGTACTTC.

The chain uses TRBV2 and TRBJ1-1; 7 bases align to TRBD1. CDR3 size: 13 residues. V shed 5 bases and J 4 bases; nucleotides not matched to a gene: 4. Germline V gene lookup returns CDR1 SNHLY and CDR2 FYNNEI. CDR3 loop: CASSTQGSTEAFF. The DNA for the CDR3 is TGTGCCAGCAGTACACAGGGGAGCACTGAAGCTTTCTTT.

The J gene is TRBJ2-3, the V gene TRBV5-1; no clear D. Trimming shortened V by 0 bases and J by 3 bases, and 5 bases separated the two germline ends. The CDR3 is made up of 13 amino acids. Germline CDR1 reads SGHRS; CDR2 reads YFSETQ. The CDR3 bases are TGCGCCAGCAGCTTGGCCTCTACAGATACGCAGTATTTT. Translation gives CASSLASTDTQYF.

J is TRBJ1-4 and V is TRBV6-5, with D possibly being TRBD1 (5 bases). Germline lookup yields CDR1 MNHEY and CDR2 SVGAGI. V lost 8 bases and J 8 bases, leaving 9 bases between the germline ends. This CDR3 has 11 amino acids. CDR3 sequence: CASQGGEKLFF. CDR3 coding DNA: TGTGCCAGCCAGGGTGGAGAAAAACTGTTTTTT.

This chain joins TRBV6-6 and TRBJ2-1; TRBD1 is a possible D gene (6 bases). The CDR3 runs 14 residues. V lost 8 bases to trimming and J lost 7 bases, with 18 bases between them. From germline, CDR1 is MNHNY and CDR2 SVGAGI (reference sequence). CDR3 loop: CASVSDTTGNEQFF. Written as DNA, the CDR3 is TGTGCCAGCGTGTCCGACACAACAGGGAATGAGCAGTTCTTC.

Here the CDR3 reads CASSSATSGTGELFF. Written as DNA, the CDR3 is TGTGCCAGCAGCTCTGCAACTTCAGGCACCGGGGAGCTGTTTTTT. The chain recombines TRBV5-4 with TRBJ2-2; D remains ambiguous. Per germline, CDR1 SGHNT and CDR2 YYREEE (reference sequence). V was trimmed by 3 bases and J by 4 bases, leaving 13 bases between them. The CDR3 spans 15 residues.

DNA of the CDR3: TGTGCCAGCAGCTTGGGGTTCCTAGCGCGGGGGGGTGAGCAGTTCTTC. Protein product: CASSLGFLARGGEQFF. The chain is built from TRBV5-8 and TRBJ2-1; 9 bases match TRBD2. The CDR3 totals 16 residues. After removal of 0 bases from V and 9 bases from J, the junction contained 10 bases not matched to a gene. Germline V lookup: CDR1 SGHTS, CDR2 YDEGEE.

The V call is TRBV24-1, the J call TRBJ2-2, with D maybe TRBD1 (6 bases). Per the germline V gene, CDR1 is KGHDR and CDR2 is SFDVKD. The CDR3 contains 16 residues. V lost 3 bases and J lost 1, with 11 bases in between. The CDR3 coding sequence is TGTGCCACCAGTGATGCTGGCAGGGGGAACACCGGGGAGCTGTTTTTT. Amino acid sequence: CATSDAGRGNTGELFF.

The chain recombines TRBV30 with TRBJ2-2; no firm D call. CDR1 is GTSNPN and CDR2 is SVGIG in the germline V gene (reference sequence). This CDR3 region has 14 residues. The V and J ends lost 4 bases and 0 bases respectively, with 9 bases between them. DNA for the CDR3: TGTGCCTGGAAAAATATCCCGAACACCGGGGAGCTGTTTTTT. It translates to CAWKNIPNTGELFF.

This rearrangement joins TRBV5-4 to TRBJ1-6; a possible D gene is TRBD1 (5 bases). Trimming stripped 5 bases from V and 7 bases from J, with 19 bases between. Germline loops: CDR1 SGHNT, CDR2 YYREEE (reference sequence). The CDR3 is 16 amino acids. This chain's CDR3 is CASSNQGWNRNSPLHF. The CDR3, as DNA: TGTGCCAGCAGTAACCAGGGATGGAATAGGAATTCACCCCTCCACTTT.

The CDR3 DNA sequence: TGTGCCAGCAGTGACCGTCGGGGGAGATCCTACAATGAGCAGTTCTTC. This codes for CASSDRRGRSYNEQFF. The rearrangement uses TRBV6-4 and TRBJ2-1; a weak D match, TRBD2 (6 bases). The ends were cut back, 2 bases at V and 1 base at J, with 12 bases in the middle. The CDR3 sequence is 16 residues long. Germline V gives CDR1 MRHNA, CDR2 SNTAGT.